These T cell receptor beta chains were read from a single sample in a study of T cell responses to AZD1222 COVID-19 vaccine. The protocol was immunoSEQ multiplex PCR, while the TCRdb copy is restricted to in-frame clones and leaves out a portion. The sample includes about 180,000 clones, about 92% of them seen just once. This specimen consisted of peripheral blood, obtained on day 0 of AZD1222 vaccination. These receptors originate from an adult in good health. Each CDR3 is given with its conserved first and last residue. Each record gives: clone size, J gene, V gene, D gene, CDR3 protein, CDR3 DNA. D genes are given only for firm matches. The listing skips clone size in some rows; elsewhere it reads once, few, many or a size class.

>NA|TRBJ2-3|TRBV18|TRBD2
CASSFGLAGVVDTQYF
TGTGCCAGCTCATTTGGACTAGCGGGAGTGGTGGATACGCAGTATTTT
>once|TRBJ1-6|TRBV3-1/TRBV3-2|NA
CASSQDLTGNNSPLHF
TGTGCCAGCAGCCAAGATCTTACAGGAAATAATTCACCCCTCCACTTT
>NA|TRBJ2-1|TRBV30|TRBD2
CAWKLAGVGYNEQFF
TGTGCCTGGAAACTAGCGGGAGTGGGCTACAATGAGCAGTTCTTC
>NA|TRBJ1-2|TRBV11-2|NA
CASSPTGFYGYTF
TGTGCCAGCAGCCCCACTGGATTCTATGGCTACACCTTC
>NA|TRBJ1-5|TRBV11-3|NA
CASSFGRADTNQPQHF
TGTGCCAGCAGCTTTGGAAGGGCGGATACCAATCAGCCCCAGCATTTT
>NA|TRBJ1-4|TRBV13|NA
CASSLGGDSPLPYEKLFF
TGTGCCAGCAGCTTAGGCGGCGACAGTCCGTTGCCCTATGAAAAACTGTTTTTT
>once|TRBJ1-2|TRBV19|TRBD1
CASKDRDGANYGYTF
TGTGCCAGTAAGGACAGGGACGGAGCTAACTATGGCTACACCTTC
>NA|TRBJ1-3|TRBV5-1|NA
CASSLDAGNTIYF
TGCGCCAGCAGCTTGGATGCCGGAAACACCATATATTTT
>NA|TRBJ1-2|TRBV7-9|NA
CASRNTGSSGYTF
TGTGCCAGCAGGAACACCGGGAGCTCGGGCTACACCTTC
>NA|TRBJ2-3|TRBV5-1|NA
CASSLEGTDTQYF
TGCGCCAGCAGCTTGGAAGGCACAGATACGCAGTATTTT
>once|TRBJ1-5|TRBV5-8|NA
CASSSGQTQGLQPQHF
TGTGCCAGCAGCTCCGGGCAAACGCAGGGTCTTCAGCCCCAGCATTTT
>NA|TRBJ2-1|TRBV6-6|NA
CASSYPTGSNEQFF
TGTGCCAGCAGTTACCCGACTGGGAGCAATGAGCAGTTCTTC
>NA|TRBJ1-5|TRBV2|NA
CASADSNQPQHF
TGTGCCAGCGCGGATAGCAATCAGCCCCAGCATTTT
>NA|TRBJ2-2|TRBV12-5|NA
CASGLVVDTGELFF
TGTGCTAGTGGTTTGGTAGTGGACACCGGGGAGCTGTTTTTT
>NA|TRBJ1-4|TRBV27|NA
CASSSGTQLGREKLFF
TGTGCCAGCAGTTCCGGGACTCAATTAGGAAGAGAAAAACTGTTTTTT
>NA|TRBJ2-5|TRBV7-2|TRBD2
CASSFVAGGSETQYF
TGTGCCAGCAGCTTTGTAGCGGGAGGATCAGAGACCCAGTACTTC
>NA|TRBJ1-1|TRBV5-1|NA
CASSLGQTNTEAFF
TGCGCCAGCAGCTTGGGTCAGACGAACACTGAAGCTTTCTTT
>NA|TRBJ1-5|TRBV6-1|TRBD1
CASSAGTGIWNQPQHF
TGTGCCAGCAGTGCCGGGACAGGGATTTGGAATCAGCCCCAGCATTTT
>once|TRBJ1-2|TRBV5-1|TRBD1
CASSLGGQSYGYTF
TGCGCCAGCAGCTTGGGGGGACAGTCCTATGGCTACACCTTC
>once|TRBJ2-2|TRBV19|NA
CASYRASNTGELFF
TGTGCCAGTTACAGGGCTTCGAACACCGGGGAGCTGTTTTTT
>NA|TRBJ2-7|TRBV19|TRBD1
CASSGTGISYEQYF
TGTGCCAGTAGCGGGACAGGGATTAGTTACGAGCAGTACTTC
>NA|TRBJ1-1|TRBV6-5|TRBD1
CASSPRQGVTEAFF
TGTGCCAGCAGTCCCCGACAGGGGGTCACTGAAGCTTTCTTT
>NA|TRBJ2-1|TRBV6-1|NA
CASSATGTAPYNEQFF
TGTGCCAGCAGTGCAACCGGGACTGCTCCCTACAATGAGCAGTTCTTC